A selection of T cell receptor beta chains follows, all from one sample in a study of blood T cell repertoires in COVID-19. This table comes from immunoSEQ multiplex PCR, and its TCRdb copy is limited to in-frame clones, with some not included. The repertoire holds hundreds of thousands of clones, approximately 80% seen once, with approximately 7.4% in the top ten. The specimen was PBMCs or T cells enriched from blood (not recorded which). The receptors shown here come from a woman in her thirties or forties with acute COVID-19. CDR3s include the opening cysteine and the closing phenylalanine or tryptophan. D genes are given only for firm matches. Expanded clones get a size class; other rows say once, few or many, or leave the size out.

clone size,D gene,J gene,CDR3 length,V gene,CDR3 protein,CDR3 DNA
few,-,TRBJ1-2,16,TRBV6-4,CASSDTPATPFYGYTF,TGTGCCAGCAGTGACACACCCGCCACACCGTTCTATGGCTACACCTTC
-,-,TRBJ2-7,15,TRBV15,CATSRAGIGTYEQYF,TGTGCCACCAGCAGAGCGGGGATTGGGACCTACGAGCAGTACTTC
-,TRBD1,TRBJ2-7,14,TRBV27,CASSHLTGTYEQYF,TGTGCCAGCAGCCACCTGACAGGGACCTACGAGCAGTACTTC
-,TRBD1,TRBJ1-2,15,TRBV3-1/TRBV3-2,CASSQGGTGYYGYTF,TGTGCCAGCAGCCAAGGGGGGACAGGGTACTATGGCTACACCTTC
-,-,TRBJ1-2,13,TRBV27,CASSLFTGGGYTF,TGTGCCAGCAGTTTATTTACGGGAGGTGGCTACACCTTC
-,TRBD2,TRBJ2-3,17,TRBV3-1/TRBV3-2,CASSQDWGGLGTDTQYF,TGTGCCAGCAGCCAAGATTGGGGGGGACTTGGGACAGATACGCAGTATTTT
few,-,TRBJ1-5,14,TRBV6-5,CASRNTNSNQPQHF,TGTGCCAGCAGAAACACGAATAGCAATCAGCCCCAGCATTTT
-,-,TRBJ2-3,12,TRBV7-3,CASSLSPGAQYF,TGTGCCAGCAGCTTAAGTCCGGGGGCGCAGTATTTT
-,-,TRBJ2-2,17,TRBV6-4,CASSDSKRGANTGELFF,TGTGCCAGCAGTGACTCGAAAAGGGGTGCGAACACCGGGGAGCTGTTTTTT
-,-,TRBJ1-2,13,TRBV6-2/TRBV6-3,CASSRGRAYGYTF,TGTGCCAGCAGCCGCGGCAGGGCCTATGGCTACACCTTC
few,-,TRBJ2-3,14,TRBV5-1,CASSLRGTTDTQYF,TGCGCCAGCAGCTTGAGGGGGACGACAGATACGCAGTATTTT
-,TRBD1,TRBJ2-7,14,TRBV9,CASSAETGWDKQYF,TGTGCCAGCAGCGCAGAGACAGGGTGGGATAAGCAGTACTTC